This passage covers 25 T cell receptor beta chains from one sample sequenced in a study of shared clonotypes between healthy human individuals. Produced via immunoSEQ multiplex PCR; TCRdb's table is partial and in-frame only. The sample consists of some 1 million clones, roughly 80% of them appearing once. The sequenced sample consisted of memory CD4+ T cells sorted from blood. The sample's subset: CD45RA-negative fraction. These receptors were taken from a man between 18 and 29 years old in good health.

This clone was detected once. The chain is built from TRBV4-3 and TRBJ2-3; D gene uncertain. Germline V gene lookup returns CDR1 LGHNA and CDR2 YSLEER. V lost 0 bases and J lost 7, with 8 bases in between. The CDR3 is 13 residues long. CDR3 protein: CASSQEVGYTQYF. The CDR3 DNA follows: TGCGCCAGCAGCCAAGAAGTAGGGTATACGCAGTATTTT.

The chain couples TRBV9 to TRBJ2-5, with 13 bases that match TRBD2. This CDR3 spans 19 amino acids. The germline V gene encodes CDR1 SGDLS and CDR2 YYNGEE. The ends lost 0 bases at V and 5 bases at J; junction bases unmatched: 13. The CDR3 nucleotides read TGTGCCAGCAGCGTAGTGGAACTAGCGGGAGGGCCTGATATGGAGACCCAGTACTTC. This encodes CASSVVELAGGPDMETQYF. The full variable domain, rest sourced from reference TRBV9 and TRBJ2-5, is DSGVTQTPKHLITATGQRVTLRCSPRSGDLSVYWYQQSLDQGLQFLIQYYNGEERAKGNILERFSAQQFPDLHSELNLSSLELGDSALYFCASSVVELAGGPDMETQYFGPGTRLLVL.

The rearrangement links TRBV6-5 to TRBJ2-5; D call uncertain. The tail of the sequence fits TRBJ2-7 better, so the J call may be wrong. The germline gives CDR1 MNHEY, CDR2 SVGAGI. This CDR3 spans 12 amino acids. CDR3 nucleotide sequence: TGTGCCAGCTCAGAAGGCGACTACGAGCAGTACTTC. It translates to CASSEGDYEQYF.

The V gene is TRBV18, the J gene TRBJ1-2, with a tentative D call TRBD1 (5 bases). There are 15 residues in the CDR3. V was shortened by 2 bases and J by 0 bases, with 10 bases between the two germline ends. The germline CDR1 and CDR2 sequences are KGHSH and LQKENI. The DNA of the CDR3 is TGTGCCAGCTCACCAGGGACGGACGCTAACTATGGCTACACCTTC. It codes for CASSPGTDANYGYTF.

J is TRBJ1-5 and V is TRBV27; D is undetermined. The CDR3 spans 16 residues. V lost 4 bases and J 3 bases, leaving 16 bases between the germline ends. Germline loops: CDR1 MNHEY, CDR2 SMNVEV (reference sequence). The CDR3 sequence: CASSSMGGVANQPQHF. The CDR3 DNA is TGTGCCAGCAGTTCAATGGGCGGGGTTGCCAATCAGCCCCAGCATTTT.

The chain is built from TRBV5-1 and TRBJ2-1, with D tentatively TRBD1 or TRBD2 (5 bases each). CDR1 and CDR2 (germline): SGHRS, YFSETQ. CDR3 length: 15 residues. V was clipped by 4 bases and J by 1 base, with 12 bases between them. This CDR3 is CASSRDPRSYNEQFF. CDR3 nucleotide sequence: TGCGCCAGCAGCCGGGACCCGAGATCCTACAATGAGCAGTTCTTC.

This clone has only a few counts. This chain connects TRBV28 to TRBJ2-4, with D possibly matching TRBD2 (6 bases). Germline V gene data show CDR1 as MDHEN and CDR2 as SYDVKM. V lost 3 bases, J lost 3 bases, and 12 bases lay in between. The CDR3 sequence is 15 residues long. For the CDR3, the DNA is TGTGCCAGCAGTTTCCCCGGGACTGACAAAAACATTCAGTACTTC. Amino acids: CASSFPGTDKNIQYF.

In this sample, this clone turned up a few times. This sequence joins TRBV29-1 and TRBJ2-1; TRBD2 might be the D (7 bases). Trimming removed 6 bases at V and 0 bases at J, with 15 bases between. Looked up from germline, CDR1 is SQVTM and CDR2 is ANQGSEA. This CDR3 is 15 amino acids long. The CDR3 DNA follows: TGCAGCGTCAAAGGGGGGGACCGCTCCTACAATGAGCAGTTCTTC. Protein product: CSVKGGDRSYNEQFF.

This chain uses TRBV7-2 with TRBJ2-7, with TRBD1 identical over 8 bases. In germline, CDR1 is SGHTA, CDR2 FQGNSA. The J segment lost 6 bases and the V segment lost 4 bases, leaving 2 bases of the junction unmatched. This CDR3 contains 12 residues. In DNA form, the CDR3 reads TGTGCCAGCAGCTCCGACAGGGGCGAGCAGTACTTC. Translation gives CASSSDRGEQYF.

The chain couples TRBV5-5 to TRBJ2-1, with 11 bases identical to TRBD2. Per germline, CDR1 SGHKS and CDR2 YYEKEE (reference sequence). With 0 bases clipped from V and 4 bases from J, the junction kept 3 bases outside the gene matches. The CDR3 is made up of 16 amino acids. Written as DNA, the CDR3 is TGTGCCAGCAGCTTGGCTAGCGGGGGGAAATACAATGAGCAGTTCTTC. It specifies CASSLASGGKYNEQFF.

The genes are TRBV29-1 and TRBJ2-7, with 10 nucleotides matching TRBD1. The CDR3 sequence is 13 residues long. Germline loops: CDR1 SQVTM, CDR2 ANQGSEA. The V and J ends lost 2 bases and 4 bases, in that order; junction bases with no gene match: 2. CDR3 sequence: CSVEWDRGYEQYF. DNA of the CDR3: TGCAGCGTTGAATGGGACAGGGGTTACGAGCAGTACTTC.

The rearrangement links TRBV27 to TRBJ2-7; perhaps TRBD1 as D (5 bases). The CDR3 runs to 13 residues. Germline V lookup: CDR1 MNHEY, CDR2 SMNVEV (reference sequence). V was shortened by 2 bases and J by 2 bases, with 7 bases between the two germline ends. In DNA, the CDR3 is TGTGCCAGCAGTTTAGGGGCCCCCTACGAGCAGTACTTC. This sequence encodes CASSLGAPYEQYF.

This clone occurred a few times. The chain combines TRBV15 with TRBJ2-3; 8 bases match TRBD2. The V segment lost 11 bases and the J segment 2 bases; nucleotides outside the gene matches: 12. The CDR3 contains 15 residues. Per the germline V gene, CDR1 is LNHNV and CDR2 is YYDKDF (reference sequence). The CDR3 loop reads CASARRGGSTDTQYF. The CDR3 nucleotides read TGTGCCTCCGCCCGACGGGGGGGATCCACAGATACGCAGTATTTT.

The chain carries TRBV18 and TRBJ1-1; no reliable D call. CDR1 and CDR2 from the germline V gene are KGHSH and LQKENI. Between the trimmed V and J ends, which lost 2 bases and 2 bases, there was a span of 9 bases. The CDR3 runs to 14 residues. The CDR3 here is CASSPVGRNTEAFF. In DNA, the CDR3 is TGTGCCAGCTCACCAGTAGGGAGAAACACTGAAGCTTTCTTT.

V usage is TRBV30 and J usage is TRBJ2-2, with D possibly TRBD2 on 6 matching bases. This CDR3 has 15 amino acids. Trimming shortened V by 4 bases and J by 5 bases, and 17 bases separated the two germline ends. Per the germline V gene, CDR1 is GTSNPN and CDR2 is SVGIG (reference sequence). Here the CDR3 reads CAWNLHGSGTGELFF. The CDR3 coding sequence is TGTGCCTGGAACTTACACGGGAGCGGTACCGGGGAGCTGTTTTTT.

The CDR3 nucleotides are TGCAGTGCTCCTATAAACACTGAAGCTTTCTTT. This gives the protein CSAPINTEAFF. The chain links TRBV20-1 to TRBJ1-1; D is unclear. V dropped 5 bases and J dropped 2 bases, with 6 bases sitting between them. This CDR3 spans 11 amino acids. The germline CDR1 and CDR2 sequences are DFQATT and SNEGSKA (reference sequence).

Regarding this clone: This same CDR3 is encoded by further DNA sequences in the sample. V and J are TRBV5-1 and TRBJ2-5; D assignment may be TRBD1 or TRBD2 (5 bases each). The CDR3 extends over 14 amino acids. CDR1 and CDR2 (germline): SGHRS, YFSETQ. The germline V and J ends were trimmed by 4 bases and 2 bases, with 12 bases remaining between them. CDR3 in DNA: TGCGCCAGCAGCCTCGCCGGGACGCAAGAGACCCAGTACTTC. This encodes CASSLAGTQETQYF.

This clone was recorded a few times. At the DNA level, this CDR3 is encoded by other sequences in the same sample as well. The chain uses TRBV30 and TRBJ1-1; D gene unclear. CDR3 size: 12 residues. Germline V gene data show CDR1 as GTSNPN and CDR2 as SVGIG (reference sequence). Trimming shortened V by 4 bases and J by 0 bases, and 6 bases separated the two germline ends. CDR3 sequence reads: CAWKLMNTEAFF. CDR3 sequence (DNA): TGTGCCTGGAAACTGATGAACACTGAAGCTTTCTTT.

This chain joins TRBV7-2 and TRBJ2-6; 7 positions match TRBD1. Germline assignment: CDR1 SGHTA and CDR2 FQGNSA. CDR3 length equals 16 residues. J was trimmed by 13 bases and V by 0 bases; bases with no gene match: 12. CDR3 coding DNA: TGTGCCAGCAGCTTAGCGAGGCCAGGGGGAACGGGGGTCCTGACTTTC. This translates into CASSLARPGGTGVLTF.

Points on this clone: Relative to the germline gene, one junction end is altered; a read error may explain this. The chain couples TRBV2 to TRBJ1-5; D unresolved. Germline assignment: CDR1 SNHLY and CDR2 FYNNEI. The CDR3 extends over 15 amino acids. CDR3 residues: CASSDRAFPNQAQHF. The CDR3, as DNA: TGTGCCAGCAGTGATAGGGCGTTTCCCAATCAGGCCCAGCATTTT.

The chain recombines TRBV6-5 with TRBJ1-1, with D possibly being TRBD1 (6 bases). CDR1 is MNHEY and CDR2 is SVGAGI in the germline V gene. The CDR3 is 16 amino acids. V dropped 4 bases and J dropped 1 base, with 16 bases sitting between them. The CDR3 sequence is CASSSPHDRQNTEAFF. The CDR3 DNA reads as TGTGCCAGCAGTTCCCCGCATGACAGGCAGAACACTGAAGCTTTCTTT.

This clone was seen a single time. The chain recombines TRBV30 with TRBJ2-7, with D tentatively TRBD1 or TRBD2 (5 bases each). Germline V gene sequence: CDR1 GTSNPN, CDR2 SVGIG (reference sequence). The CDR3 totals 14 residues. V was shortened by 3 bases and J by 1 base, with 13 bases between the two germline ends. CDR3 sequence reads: CAWRQGTVSYEQYF. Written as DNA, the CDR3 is TGTGCCTGGAGACAAGGGACGGTTTCCTACGAGCAGTACTTC. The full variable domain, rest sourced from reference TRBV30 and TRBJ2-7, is SQTIHQWPATLVQPVGSPLSLECTVEGTSNPNLYWYRQAAGRGLQLLFYSVGIGQISSEVPQNLSASRPQDRQFILSSKKLLLSDSGFYLCAWRQGTVSYEQYFGPGTRLTVT.

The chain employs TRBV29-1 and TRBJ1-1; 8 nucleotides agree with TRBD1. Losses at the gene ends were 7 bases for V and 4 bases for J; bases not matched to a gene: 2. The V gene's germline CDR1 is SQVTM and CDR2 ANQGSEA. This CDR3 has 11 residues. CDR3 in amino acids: CSGQGATEAFF. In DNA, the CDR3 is TGCAGCGGGCAGGGGGCCACTGAAGCTTTCTTT.

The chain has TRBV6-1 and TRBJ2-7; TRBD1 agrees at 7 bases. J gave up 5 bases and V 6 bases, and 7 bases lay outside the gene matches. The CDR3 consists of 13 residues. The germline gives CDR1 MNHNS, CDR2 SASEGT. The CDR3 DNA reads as TGTGCCAGCAGAATGGGACAGAATCACGAGCAGTACTTC. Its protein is CASRMGQNHEQYF.

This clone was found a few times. CDR3 in DNA: TGTGCCACCAGCAGCAGGACTAGCGGGAGGGCTAGCCAAGAGACCCAGTACTTC. Residues: CATSSRTSGRASQETQYF. The chain joins TRBV15 to TRBJ2-5, with 15 bases lining up with TRBD2. The junction had 6 bases not matched to a gene; V was cut back by 3 bases and J by 1 base. The V gene's germline CDR1 is LNHNV and CDR2 YYDKDF (reference sequence). There are 18 residues in the CDR3.